One sample yielded the 14 T cell receptor beta chains listed below, sequenced in a study of relationships among human T cell subsets. Semiquantitative ARM-PCR amplified T cell receptor alpha and beta CDR3 regions from mRNA. Tagged nested gene-specific primers were used first, then communal superprimers amplified exponentially. Using its own MiXCR run on the multiplex PCR reads, TCRdb lists one record per CDR3 protein. Of more than 7,000 distinct CDR3 sequences in the sample, around 59% are singletons; the top ten hold roughly 5.2%. Memory T cells were selected with anti-CD45RO beads from the CD45RA-negative fraction. The sample consisted of memory T cells sorted from blood. The receptors come from a man between 40 and 49 years old in good health.

The V call is TRBV30, the J call TRBJ1-2; 12 bases match TRBD1. V shed 5 bases and J 6 bases; nucleotides not matched to a gene: 10. Germline V gene lookup returns CDR1 GTSNPN and CDR2 SVGIG (reference sequence). This CDR3 is 15 amino acids long. CDR3: CAWLAAGTGGHGYTF. The CDR3 nucleotides are TGTGCCTGGCTTGCCGCGGGGACAGGGGGCCATGGCTACACCTTC.

V and J are TRBV12-3 or TRBV12-4 and TRBJ1-4; no reliable D call. The CDR3 is made up of 15 amino acids. V lost 3 bases, J lost 5 bases, and 13 bases lay in between. The CDR3 region has the DNA TGTGCCAGCAGTTTCCGAGACGGAAGGAATGAAAAACTGTTTTTT. As protein: CASSFRDGRNEKLFF.

This clonotype showed up just a few times. V is TRBV11-2 and J is TRBJ2-7; maybe TRBD2 (6 bases). V lost 5 bases, J lost 0 bases, and 17 bases lay in between. Germline-derived CDR1 and CDR2 are SGHAT and FQNNGV. The CDR3 totals 16 residues. The CDR3: CASSPSRDFTSYEQYF. CDR3 coding DNA: TGTGCCAGCAGCCCCAGTCGGGACTTCACCTCCTACGAGCAGTACTTC.

This chain connects TRBV11-2 to TRBJ1-5; D call uncertain. Per the germline V gene, CDR1 is SGHAT and CDR2 is FQNNGV. This CDR3 comprises 12 residues. V was clipped by 2 bases and J by 4 bases, with 3 bases between them. CDR3 protein: CASSLPNQPQHF. As DNA, the CDR3 is TGTGCCAGCAGCTTACCAAATCAGCCCCAGCATTTT.

The chain has TRBV20-1 and TRBJ2-3, with 8 bases lining up with TRBD1. Germline assignment: CDR1 DFQATT and CDR2 SNEGSKA (reference sequence). This CDR3 has 15 amino acids. Germline trimming cut 3 bases from V and 0 bases from J; bases unmatched to any gene: 5. The CDR3 loop reads CSASRGQVSTDTQYF. CDR3 in DNA: TGCAGTGCTAGTCGGGGACAGGTCAGCACAGATACGCAGTATTTT.

The chain employs TRBV20-1 and TRBJ2-5, with D possibly TRBD1 on 6 matching bases. The CDR3 is made up of 13 amino acids. CDR1 DFQATT and CDR2 SNEGSKA come from the germline V gene (reference sequence). The V gene lost 0 bases and the J gene lost 9 bases, with 14 bases spanning the gap. The CDR3 bases are TGCAGTGCTAGAGATGGACAGAACCTTGCCCAGTACTTC. The encoded protein is CSARDGQNLAQYF.

V and J are TRBV11-2 and TRBJ2-7; a weak D match, TRBD2 (5 bases). V lost 3 bases and J 3 bases, leaving 6 bases between the germline ends. CDR1 and CDR2 from the germline V gene are SGHAT and FQNNGV. The CDR3 sequence is 12 residues long. CDR3 region: CASSLEVYEQYF. The CDR3 DNA sequence: TGTGCCAGCAGCTTGGAGGTCTACGAGCAGTACTTC.

The V and J genes are TRBV28 and TRBJ2-3, with 7 bases identical to TRBD2. Per germline, CDR1 MDHEN and CDR2 SYDVKM. The CDR3 length is 16 residues. Losses at the gene ends were 5 bases for V and 3 bases for J; bases not matched to a gene: 11. CDR3 sequence (DNA): TGTGCCAGCAGTACCATTGGGGAGGGTGGGACAGATACGCAGTATTTT. This sequence encodes CASSTIGEGGTDTQYF.

This chain connects TRBV27 to TRBJ1-2, with D possibly matching TRBD1 (6 bases). The CDR3 is made up of 16 amino acids. The ends were cut back, 0 bases at V and 4 bases at J, with 15 bases in the middle. Germline values: CDR1 MNHEY, CDR2 SMNVEV (reference sequence). DNA for the CDR3: TGTGCCAGCAGTTTATCGGGGGCGGGAGGGGCCTATGGCTACACCTTC. It specifies CASSLSGAGGAYGYTF.

The chain joins TRBV10-3 to TRBJ2-1; D is ambiguous. Germline CDR1 is ENHRY and CDR2 is SYGVKD. Trimming pared 3 bases from V and 5 bases from J, leaving 5 bases between. The CDR3 contains 12 residues. This CDR3 is CAISDGNNEQFF. In nucleotides, the CDR3 is TGTGCCATCAGTGACGGAAACAATGAGCAGTTCTTC.

The rearrangement uses TRBV12-3 or TRBV12-4 and TRBJ2-2, with unresolved D. The V end lost 6 bases, the J end lost 5 bases, and 7 bases lay between the germline ends. The CDR3 consists of 12 residues. The CDR3 coding sequence is TGTGCCAGCAGCTCCACTACCGGGGAGCTGTTTTTT. This translates into CASSSTTGELFF.

The genes are TRBV27 and TRBJ2-5; D tentatively reads TRBD1 or TRBD2 (7 bases each). V was shortened by 8 bases and J by 6 bases, with 19 bases between the two germline ends. This CDR3 has 14 amino acids. The germline CDR1 and CDR2 sequences are MNHEY and SMNVEV (reference sequence). For the CDR3, the DNA is TGTGCCAGCGGCGCCAACAGGGGAGGGCAGACCCAGTACTTC. Amino acids: CASGANRGGQTQYF.

CDR3 DNA: TGCGCCAGCAGCCCGGGCCTGGGACAGGGGAACACTGAAGCTTTCTTT. It translates to CASSPGLGQGNTEAFF. V gene TRBV5-1 combines with J gene TRBJ1-1; TRBD1 agrees at 9 bases. The germline V gene encodes CDR1 SGHRS and CDR2 YFSETQ. This CDR3 region has 16 residues. Losses at the gene ends were 4 bases for V and 1 base for J; bases not matched to a gene: 8. The entire variable domain, with the rest obtained from reference TRBV5-1 and TRBJ1-1, is as follows: KAGVTQTPRYLIKTRGQQVTLSCSPISGHRSVSWYQQTPGQGLQFLFEYFSETQRNKGNFPGRFSGRQFSNSRSEMNVSTLELGDSALYLCASSPGLGQGNTEAFFGQGTRLTVV.

This clonotype showed up just a few times. The chain links TRBV29-1 to TRBJ1-2; 10 positions match TRBD1. With 5 bases clipped from V and 8 bases from J, the junction kept 11 bases outside the gene matches. Looked up from germline, CDR1 is SQVTM and CDR2 is ANQGSEA. This CDR3 region has 14 residues. CDR3 nucleotides: TGCAGCGTTTTGGGGGACAGGGGCGCTGGGGGCTACACCTTC. Translation: CSVLGDRGAGGYTF.